The present T cell receptor beta chain was sequenced within a study of CD8+ T cells in alopecia areata. Study at large: Treatment ran 6 to 18 months, with 6 months of follow-up afterward. Notes on the study in general: Scalp clonality, together with expanded CD8+ clones among the top 100, fell significantly with tofacitinib.

Trimming removed 1 base from V and 5 bases from J; junction bases left unmatched: 0. CDR1 SGHTA and CDR2 FQGNSA come from the germline V gene. There are 15 residues in the CDR3. Treatment noted: oral pan-JAK inhibitor, 5-10 mg twice daily. Reverse transcription of extracted RNA yielded cDNA, which provided the sequencing template. Produced via immunoSEQ multiplex PCR; TCRdb's table is partial and in-frame only. The table lists about 110,000 clones, 84% of them singletons. Concerning this clone: The antigen is not known.

V is TRBV7-2 and J is TRBJ2-3, with 13 nucleotides matching TRBD2. The origin of this receptor is a human donor with alopecia areata. Material: CD8+ T cells sorted from blood, obtained at week 24, from a patient treated with tofacitinib. The CDR3 protein is CASSLGTSGGDTQYF. CDR3 sequence (DNA): TGTGCCAGCAGCTTAGGGACTAGCGGGGGAGATACGCAGTATTTT.